Listed below are T cell receptor beta chains from one sample, sequenced in a study of T cell responses to AZD1222 COVID-19 vaccine. Measured with immunoSEQ multiplex PCR; TCRdb has only the in-frame clones, and not every one. Found here are approximately 140,000 clones, more than 80% of them singletons; the top ten hold 3% to 3.5%. The material sequenced was peripheral blood, taken 28 days after the second AZD1222 dose. Source of these receptors: an adult who received the AZD1222 COVID-19 vaccine. Both conserved end residues are part of each CDR3. A D gene is named only where the DNA matches it firmly. Only some rows state a clone size, as once, few, many or a class for expanded clones.

V gene	J gene	clone size	D gene	CDR3 DNA	CDR3 protein
TRBV5-4	TRBJ1-3	-	TRBD1	TGTGCCAGCAGCCGGGACAGCCCCTCTGGAAACACCATATATTTT	CASSRDSPSGNTIYF
TRBV5-1	TRBJ2-5	-	TRBD2	TGCGCCAGCAGCTTGGAACTAGCGGGATCCCAGTACTTC	CASSLELAGSQYF
TRBV18	TRBJ2-1	once	-	TGTGCCAGCTCACCACCTGGGTACAATGAGCAGTTCTTC	CASSPPGYNEQFF
TRBV5-1	TRBJ2-7	-	-	TGCGCCAGCAGCTTGTCAGGGGCCGAGAGGGAGCAGTACTTC	CASSLSGAEREQYF
TRBV10-3	TRBJ2-7	-	-	TGTGCCATCAGTGATGGGGCCCTAGAGCAGTACTTC	CAISDGALEQYF
TRBV11-2	TRBJ1-5	-	-	TGTGCCAGCAGCTCCCGGACAGTTAGCAATCAGCCCCAGCATTTT	CASSSRTVSNQPQHF
TRBV3-1/TRBV3-2	TRBJ2-1	-	TRBD2	TGTGCCAGCAGCCTCCTTGGGACTAGCGGAAAAGTTAATGAGCAGTTCTTC	CASSLLGTSGKVNEQFF
TRBV5-1	TRBJ1-4	-	TRBD1	TGCGCCAGCAGCTTGAGTGGGACAGGGGTGGAAAAACTGTTTTTT	CASSLSGTGVEKLFF
TRBV6-5	TRBJ1-2	-	-	TGTGCCAGCAGTTACACGGGGAACTATGGCTACACCTTC	CASSYTGNYGYTF
TRBV5-6	TRBJ2-1	-	TRBD1	TGTGCCAGCAGCCCCGGGACAGGGGGCAATGAGCAGTTCTTC	CASSPGTGGNEQFF
TRBV29-1	TRBJ1-2	-	-	TGCAGCGTTGCTGCGGCGAGCTATGGCTACACCTTC	CSVAAASYGYTF
TRBV21-1	TRBJ1-3	once	-	TGTGCCAGCAGCGCAACTTACTGGGTAGGAAGAGGCGACTCTGGAAACACCATATATTTT	CASSATYWVGRGDSGNTIYF
TRBV30	TRBJ1-2	-	-	TGTGCCGAGAAAGTGGGCACGGGTTTGGGGAACTATGGCTACACCTTC	CAEKVGTGLGNYGYTF
TRBV6-5	TRBJ2-7	-	TRBD1	TGTGCCAGCAGTTGGGCGACAGGGGGGATCTACGAGCAGTACTTC	CASSWATGGIYEQYF
TRBV29-1	TRBJ1-2	-	TRBD1	TGCAGCGTGAGCGGACAGGGGGCTTACTATGGCTACACCTTC	CSVSGQGAYYGYTF